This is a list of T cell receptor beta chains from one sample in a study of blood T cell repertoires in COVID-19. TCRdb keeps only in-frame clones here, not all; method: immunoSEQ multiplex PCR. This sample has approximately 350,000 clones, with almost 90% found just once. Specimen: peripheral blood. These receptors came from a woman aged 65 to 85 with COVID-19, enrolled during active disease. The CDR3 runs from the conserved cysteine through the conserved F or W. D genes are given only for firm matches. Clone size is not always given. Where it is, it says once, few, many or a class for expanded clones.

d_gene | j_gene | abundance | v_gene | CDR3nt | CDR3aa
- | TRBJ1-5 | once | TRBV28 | TGTGCCAGCAAGGACAACAATAGCAATCAGCCCCAGCATTTT | CASKDNNSNQPQHF
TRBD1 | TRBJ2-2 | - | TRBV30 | TGTGCCTGGAGTAGGACAGGATACACCGGGGAGCTGTTTTTT | CAWSRTGYTGELFF
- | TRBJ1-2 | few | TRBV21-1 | TGTGCCAGCAGCTCACATTCAGGGAGGGACAGGGGTGGATACACCTTC | CASSSHSGRDRGGYTF
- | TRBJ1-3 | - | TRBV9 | TGTGCCAGCAGCGTTGGACACAACTCTGGAAACACCATATATTTT | CASSVGHNSGNTIYF
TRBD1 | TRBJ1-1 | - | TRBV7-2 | TGTGCCAGCAGCCCCCGACAGGGTCACACTGAAGCTTTCTTT | CASSPRQGHTEAFF
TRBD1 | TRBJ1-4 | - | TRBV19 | TGTGCCAGCTTTCCCGTATGGGGACAGGGGGCGCAGGGAGAAAAACTGTTTTTT | CASFPVWGQGAQGEKLFF
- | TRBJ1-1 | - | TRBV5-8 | TGTGCCAGCAGCTTGTCAGGAGGGACTGAAGCTTTCTTT | CASSLSGGTEAFF
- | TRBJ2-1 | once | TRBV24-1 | TGTGCCACCAGTGATTTCAACAGCAATGAGCAGTTCTTC | CATSDFNSNEQFF
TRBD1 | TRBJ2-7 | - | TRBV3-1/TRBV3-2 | TGTGCCAGCAGCCCTTTCGGACAGGGCTCGATGGAGCAGTACTTC | CASSPFGQGSMEQYF
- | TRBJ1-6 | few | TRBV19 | TGTGCCAGTAGTATAACGACAGGTTATAATTCACCCCTCCACTTT | CASSITTGYNSPLHF
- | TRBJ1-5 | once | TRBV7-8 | TGTGCCAGCAGCTTGCGGCGGGTGAGCAATCAGCCCCAGCATTTT | CASSLRRVSNQPQHF
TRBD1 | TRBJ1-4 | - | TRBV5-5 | TGTGCCAGCAGCTTACAGGGGGCCGGTTTTGAAAAACTGTTTTTT | CASSLQGAGFEKLFF
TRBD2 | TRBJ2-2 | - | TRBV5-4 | TGTGCCAGCAGCTTGCAGCGGGGGGCTAACACCGGGGAGCTGTTTTTT | CASSLQRGANTGELFF
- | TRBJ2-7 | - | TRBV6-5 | TGTGCCAGCAGTTACTCTGGCCCTTACGAGCAGTACTTC | CASSYSGPYEQYF
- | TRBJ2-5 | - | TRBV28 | TGTGCCAGCAGCCCCGGGACAAACCATCGAGAGACCCAGTACTTC | CASSPGTNHRETQYF
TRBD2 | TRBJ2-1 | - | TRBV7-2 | TGTGCCAGCAGCTTAGGTAGAGAGACTAGCCTAGAGCAGTTCTTC | CASSLGRETSLEQFF
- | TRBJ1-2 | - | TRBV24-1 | TGTGCCACCAGTGCGACCACGGAGGGCTACACCTTC | CATSATTEGYTF
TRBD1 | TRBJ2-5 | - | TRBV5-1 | TGCGCCAGCACACTGCCCGGGACAGACCTTTCTACTCAGTACTTC | CASTLPGTDLSTQYF
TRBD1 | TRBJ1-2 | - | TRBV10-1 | TGCGCCAGCAGGAGGGGACAGGGTCGGGACTATGGCTACACCTTC | CASRRGQGRDYGYTF
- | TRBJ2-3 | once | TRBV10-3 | TGTGCCATCAGTGTATCTGACTCTGGGGATACGCAGTATTTT | CAISVSDSGDTQYF
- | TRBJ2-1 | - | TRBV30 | TGTGCCTGGAGTTCCTTTATTCTCCAGTACAATGAGCAGTTCTTC | CAWSSFILQYNEQFF
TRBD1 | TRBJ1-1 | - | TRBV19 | TGTGCCAGTAGTATCTCCAGGGGGCGACGAACTGAAGCTTTCTTT | CASSISRGRRTEAFF
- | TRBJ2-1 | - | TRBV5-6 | TGTGCCAGCAGCTTTTGGACACTTCCCAATGAGCAGTTCTTC | CASSFWTLPNEQFF
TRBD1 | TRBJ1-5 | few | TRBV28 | TGTGCCAGCAGCTCTAGAAGGGGGCTGGGAAATCAGCCCCAGCATTTT | CASSSRRGLGNQPQHF
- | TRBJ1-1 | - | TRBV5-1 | TGCGCCAGCAGCCCCGGAGGTCAGAACACTGAAGCTTTCTTT | CASSPGGQNTEAFF
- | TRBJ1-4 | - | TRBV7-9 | TGTGCCAGCAGCACCCGGGGTAATGAAAAACTGTTTTTT | CASSTRGNEKLFF
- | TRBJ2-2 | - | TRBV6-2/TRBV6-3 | TGTGCCAGCAGCCCGCAGTGGACCGGGGAGCTGTTTTTT | CASSPQWTGELFF
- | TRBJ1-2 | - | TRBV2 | TGTGCCAGCAGTGAATGGAGCGGAGCGGGTTATGGCTACACCTTC | CASSEWSGAGYGYTF
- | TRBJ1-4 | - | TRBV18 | TGTGCCAGCTCCACAGGGATAGAGGGTGAAAAACTGTTTTTT | CASSTGIEGEKLFF
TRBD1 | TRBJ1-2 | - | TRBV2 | TGTGCCAGCATGAGGGAGAGCAGGGGGGACTATGGCTACACCTTC | CASMRESRGDYGYTF
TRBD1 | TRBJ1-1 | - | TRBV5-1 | TGCGCCAGCAGCTTAACCGGGACAGGGGTAGCTGAAGCTTTCTTT | CASSLTGTGVAEAFF
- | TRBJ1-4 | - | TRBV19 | TGTGCCAGTAGTCAAGGAGGTCATGAAAAACTGTTTTTT | CASSQGGHEKLFF
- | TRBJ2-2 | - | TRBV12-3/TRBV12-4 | TGTGCCAGCAGCCACACGAACACCGGGGAGCTGTTTTTT | CASSHTNTGELFF
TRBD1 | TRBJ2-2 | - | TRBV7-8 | TGTGCCAGCAGCTTACAGGGACAGAGCACCGGGGAGCTGTTTTTT | CASSLQGQSTGELFF
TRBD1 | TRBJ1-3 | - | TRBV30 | TGTGCCTGGACCTCCGGACAGGGAAGGTCCGGAAACACCATATATTTT | CAWTSGQGRSGNTIYF
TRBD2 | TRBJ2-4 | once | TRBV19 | TGTGCCAGTAGCCCGGGAGGGAGAGGGATAAACATTCAGTACTTC | CASSPGGRGINIQYF
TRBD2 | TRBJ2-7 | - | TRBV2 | TGTGCCAGCAGTGATGTAGCGGGAGATGGGGAGCAGTACTTC | CASSDVAGDGEQYF
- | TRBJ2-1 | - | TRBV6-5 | TGTGCCAGCAGTTACGATACTAGATACAATGAGCAGTTCTTC | CASSYDTRYNEQFF
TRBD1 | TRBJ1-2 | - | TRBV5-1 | TGCGCCAGCAGCTTGGGGACAGGGAAATACTATGGCTACACCTTC | CASSLGTGKYYGYTF
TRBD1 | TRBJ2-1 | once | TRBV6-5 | TGTGCCAGCAGCTCCGAACAGGGGGCTGAAAATGAGCAGTTCTTC | CASSSEQGAENEQFF
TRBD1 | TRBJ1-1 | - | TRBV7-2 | TGTGCCAGCAGCCCAGCTGACAGGGGAAGGGGGAACACTGAAGCTTTCTTT | CASSPADRGRGNTEAFF
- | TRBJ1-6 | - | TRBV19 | TGTGCCAGTAGTATAGATCACCGAGCACCCCTCCACTTT | CASSIDHRAPLHF
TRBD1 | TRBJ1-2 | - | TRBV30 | TGTGCCTGGGACAGGGGTAACGGCTACACCTTC | CAWDRGNGYTF
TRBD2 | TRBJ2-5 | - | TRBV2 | TGTGCCAGCCATGGATCGGGACTACCTTCAGAGACCCAGTACTTC | CASHGSGLPSETQYF
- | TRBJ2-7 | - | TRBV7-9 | TGTGCCAGCAGCCACGCTACGGGCGAGCAGTACTTC | CASSHATGEQYF
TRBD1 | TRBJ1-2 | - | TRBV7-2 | TGTGCCAGCACCCCGGACAGGGAGGATGGCTACACCTTC | CASTPDREDGYTF
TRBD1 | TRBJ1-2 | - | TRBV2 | TGTGCCAGCAGTGGGGAAGACAGGGGGCAACGGGGCTACACCTTC | CASSGEDRGQRGYTF
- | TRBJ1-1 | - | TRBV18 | TGTGCCAGCTCTCCTAGACCCCAAGAGATGAACACTGAAGCTTTCTTT | CASSPRPQEMNTEAFF
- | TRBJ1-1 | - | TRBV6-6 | TGTGCCAGCAGTTACAATTTGGGGGAGGCTGAAGCTTTCTTT | CASSYNLGEAEAFF
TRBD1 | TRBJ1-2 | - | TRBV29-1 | TGCAGCGTCGATCAGGGGGGCTATGGCTACACCTTC | CSVDQGGYGYTF